The rows below give T cell receptor beta chains drawn from one sample of a study of human T cells and chemical hapten exposure. TCRdb processed the RACE reads anew with MiXCR; each CDR3 protein has one entry. The data hold over 300,000 distinct CDR3 sequences, with 4.5% to 6% observed a single time. Material: whole blood, obtained in connection with sensitization to the hapten diphenylcyclopropenone (DPC). The receptor set was obtained from a woman in her forties or fifties with alopecia areata. Some clones in this sample may be carry-over from other donors' samples. CDR3s include the opening cysteine and the closing phenylalanine or tryptophan. Each record gives: V gene, J gene, CDR3 protein.

TRBV5-1	TRBJ1-6	CASSLGTGGLMGSPLHF
TRBV5-1	TRBJ2-7	CASSSTGWEGSYEQYF
TRBV5-4	TRBJ2-3	CASSSRERGATDTQYF
TRBV11-2	TRBJ2-7	CASSSSALTGRAPFEQYF
TRBV6-5	TRBJ2-3	CASSYSDRVLVAGFTDTQYF
TRBV3-1	TRBJ1-1	CASSRSTQGLQETEAFF
TRBV10-3	TRBJ2-7	CAISEGRGSSYEQYF
TRBV20-1	TRBJ1-1	CSGTAQNTEAFF
TRBV21-1	TRBJ1-5	CASSKTVGRRQPQHF
TRBV12-3/TRBV12-4	TRBJ2-1	CASSLPGTSYNEQFF
TRBV5-4	TRBJ1-1	CASSLKGANTEAFF
TRBV20-1	TRBJ2-2	CSASPVQTGELFF
TRBV28	TRBJ2-6	CARVQGARNSGANVLTF
TRBV10-3	TRBJ2-7	CAISEAGTGFYEQYF
TRBV9	TRBJ2-7	CASSVDAGDAYEQYF
TRBV20-1	TRBJ2-3	CSAGTTSGTTDTQYF
TRBV20-1	TRBJ2-1	CSARAGSYNEQFF